The 12 T cell receptor beta chains given below trace back to one sample, sequenced in a study of graft-versus-host responses after intestinal transplantation. TCRdb's table, derived via immunoSEQ multiplex PCR, lists solely in-frame clones and lacks some. The sample shows roughly 92,000 clones, 90% of them seen only once. These receptors' antigens are unknown. This specimen was unstimulated CD4+ T cells sorted from spleen or lymph node cells, taken before intestinal transplant. The origin of the receptors is a human donor who received an intestinal transplant.

The rearrangement links TRBV4-2 to TRBJ2-7; TRBD2 matches 9 bases. The J segment lost 3 bases and the V segment lost 4 bases, leaving 19 bases of the junction unmatched. The CDR3 contains 19 residues. In germline, CDR1 is LGHNA, CDR2 YNFKEQ. CDR3 in amino acids: CASSLGGLDLAGRYYEQYF. CDR3 coding DNA: TGTGCCAGCAGCCTAGGTGGGCTGGACCTAGCGGGGAGATACTACGAGCAGTACTTC.

The genes are TRBV6-5 and TRBJ1-4, with 10 positions matching TRBD1. The CDR3 consists of 15 residues. The germline V gene encodes CDR1 MNHEY and CDR2 SVGAGI. Trimming cost V 6 bases and J 7 bases; bases outside gene matches: 8. The CDR3 loop reads CASRPTGGLGEKLFF. In DNA, the CDR3 is TGTGCCAGCAGACCGACAGGGGGCCTGGGTGAAAAACTGTTTTTT.

The chain couples TRBV18 to TRBJ1-1, with 9 bases that match TRBD1. The CDR3 loop spans 16 amino acids. Trimming took 2 bases from V and 4 from J; bases not matched to a gene: 8. Germline CDR1 KGHSH, CDR2 LQKENI. The CDR3 DNA reads TGTGCCAGCTCACCAGGGACAGGGAATTTCATCACTGAAGCTTTCTTT. Its protein is CASSPGTGNFITEAFF.

This clone occurred once. This chain connects TRBV15 to TRBJ2-7, with a tentative D call TRBD1 (6 bases). The CDR3 spans 13 residues. The germline V gene has CDR1 LNHNV and CDR2 YYDKDF (reference sequence). Trimming took off 6 bases at V and 1 base at J, with 10 bases between the two ends. In DNA form, the CDR3 reads TGTGCCACCAGGACAGGAGCTTCCTACGAGCAGTACTTC. It encodes CATRTGASYEQYF.

The V gene is TRBV9, the J gene TRBJ2-2; no definite D call. The CDR3 consists of 14 residues. V shed 0 bases and J shed 1 base, with 4 bases lying between them. Germline V gives CDR1 SGDLS, CDR2 YYNGEE. In DNA, the CDR3 is TGTGCCAGCAGCGTAGGACAGAACACCGGGGAGCTGTTTTTT. Translation gives CASSVGQNTGELFF.

The V call is TRBV9, the J call TRBJ1-1; a possible D gene is TRBD1 (6 bases). Germline lookup yields CDR1 SGDLS and CDR2 YYNGEE. The ends were cut back, 5 bases at V and 1 base at J, with 9 bases in the middle. This CDR3 contains 13 residues. The CDR3: CASRSGENTEAFF. CDR3 coding DNA: TGTGCCAGCAGATCAGGGGAGAACACTGAAGCTTTCTTT.

The chain links TRBV6-1 to TRBJ1-1, with TRBD1 matching over 8 bases. Germline trimming cut 6 bases from V and 3 bases from J; bases unmatched to any gene: 3. The CDR3 extends over 13 amino acids. CDR1 MNHNS and CDR2 SASEGT come from the germline V gene. The CDR3: CASRPQGDTEAFF. CDR3 sequence (DNA): TGTGCCAGCAGGCCACAGGGGGACACTGAAGCTTTCTTT.

The chain combines TRBV5-6 with TRBJ1-2; tentatively, D is TRBD1 (5 bases). Trimming took 0 bases from V and 4 from J, leaving 10 bases between them. Looked up from germline, CDR1 is SGHDT and CDR2 is YYEEEE. The CDR3 runs to 14 residues. CDR3 bases: TGTGCCAGCAGCTTGGGGAGGGGAGTCTATGGCTACACCTTC. This encodes CASSLGRGVYGYTF.

The chain uses TRBV18 and TRBJ1-2; D remains unclear. The CDR3 is 15 residues long. CDR1 and CDR2 from the germline V gene are KGHSH and LQKENI. The V and J ends lost 2 bases and 4 bases respectively, with 14 bases between them. The CDR3 DNA reads TGTGCCAGCTCACCATCCAGGCCCGATTCCTATGGCTACACCTTC. Protein product: CASSPSRPDSYGYTF.

This clone showed up just once. The CDR3 nucleotides are TGTGCCAGCAGCTTAAGACCGATATCGGGGGGCGCGGGTAATGAGCAGTTCTTC. It translates to CASSLRPISGGAGNEQFF. The V call is TRBV7-3, the J call TRBJ2-1, with a tentative D call TRBD2 (7 bases). The CDR3 runs 18 residues. Germline CDR1 reads SGHTA; CDR2 reads FQGTGA. V lost 1 base to trimming and J lost 7 bases, with 23 bases between them.

The chain uses TRBV6-5 and TRBJ2-7, with TRBD1 identical over 7 bases. Germline CDR1 reads MNHEY; CDR2 reads SVGAGI. J lost 0 bases, V lost 6 bases, and 8 bases had no gene match. The CDR3 contains 15 residues. For the CDR3, the DNA is TGTGCCAGCAGCAAAACCGGGACAGCCTCCTACGAGCAGTACTTC. Protein: CASSKTGTASYEQYF.

This sequence joins TRBV10-3 and TRBJ1-2, with TRBD1 matching over 8 bases. Germline V gives CDR1 ENHRY, CDR2 SYGVKD. J was trimmed by 4 bases and V by 6 bases; bases with no gene match: 10. This CDR3 comprises 15 residues. This chain's CDR3 is CAIRTPTGAGYGYTF. CDR3 bases: TGTGCCATCAGGACCCCGACAGGGGCGGGCTATGGCTACACCTTC.